A single sample is the source of the 8 T cell receptor beta chains below, sequenced in a study of naive CD8 T cells in extremely preterm neonates. Notes on the study in general: Preterm CDR3s were shorter than older groups', with fewer N additions and less trimming.

Extremely preterm births at roughly 23-28 weeks of gestation supplied the samples. No antigen is known for these receptors. Profiled with immunoSEQ multiplex PCR; TCRdb holds only in-frame clones, not every one. The data contain around 23,000 clones, roughly 88% of them singletons. The sample was naive CD8+ T cells from cord blood. The source of these receptors is a boy who was born preterm.

The sample holds one count of this clone. The genes are TRBV29-1 and TRBJ2-4, with D possibly being TRBD1 (5 bases). Trimming pared 3 bases from V and 2 bases from J, leaving 5 bases between. This CDR3 has 12 amino acids. The germline V gene encodes CDR1 SQVTM and CDR2 ANQGSEA. CDR3 DNA: TGCAGCGTTGAGGGGCCCAAAAACATTCAGTACTTC. This sequence encodes CSVEGPKNIQYF.

Details on this clone: This sample includes further DNA sequences coding for the same CDR3. V usage is TRBV7-3 and J usage is TRBJ1-1, with TRBD1 matching 8 bases. The CDR3 totals 14 residues. V was pared by 2 bases and J by 1 base, with 0 bases of the junction left unmatched. Per the germline V gene, CDR1 is SGHTA and CDR2 is FQGTGA. The DNA of the CDR3 is TGTGCCAGCAGCTTAGGGACAGGGAACACTGAAGCTTTCTTT. As protein: CASSLGTGNTEAFF.

The rearrangement links TRBV7-6 to TRBJ2-7; D is perhaps TRBD1 (6 bases). Germline assignment: CDR1 SGHVS and CDR2 FNYEAQ. V was shortened by 4 bases and J by 2 bases, with 12 bases between the two germline ends. The CDR3 totals 14 residues. Here the CDR3 DNA reads TGTGCCAGCAGCTGGGACACCCTAACCTACGAGCAGTACTTC. Amino acids: CASSWDTLTYEQYF. The whole variable domain, remainder taken from reference TRBV7-6 and TRBJ2-7, is GAGVSQSPRYKVTKRGQDVALRCDPISGHVSLYWYRQALGQGPEFLTYFNYEAQQDKSGLPNDRFSAERPEGSISTLTIQRTEQRDSAMYRCASSWDTLTYEQYFGPGTRLTVT.

The chain couples TRBV5-4 to TRBJ2-1; D gene uncertain. Trimming shortened V by 0 bases and J by 1 base, and 11 bases separated the two germline ends. Germline loops: CDR1 SGHNT, CDR2 YYREEE (reference sequence). The CDR3 covers 16 residues. CDR3 protein: CASSLVPAESYNEQFF. CDR3 sequence (DNA): TGTGCCAGCAGCTTGGTTCCGGCAGAATCCTACAATGAGCAGTTCTTC.

The rearrangement links TRBV7-6 to TRBJ1-2; 7 nucleotides align to TRBD1. The CDR3 loop spans 17 amino acids. The germline V gene has CDR1 SGHVS and CDR2 FNYEAQ. Trimming removed 1 base from V and 4 bases from J; junction bases left unmatched: 12. Here the CDR3 DNA reads TGTGCCAGCAGCTTAGACCCGACAGGGCCCGTGGGCTATGGCTACACCTTC. It is translated as CASSLDPTGPVGYGYTF.

V is TRBV6-5 and J is TRBJ2-3; D perhaps matches TRBD1 (5 bases). The germline CDR1 and CDR2 sequences are MNHEY and SVGAGI. The V and J ends lost 2 bases and 8 bases respectively, with 5 bases between them. CDR3 length: 11 residues. The CDR3 loop reads CASSYQGTQYF. The CDR3 region has the DNA TGTGCCAGCAGTTACCAGGGTACGCAGTATTTT.

The V and J genes are TRBV5-6 and TRBJ1-1; D possibly corresponds to TRBD1 (5 bases). Trimming took off 0 bases at V and 2 bases at J, with 11 bases between the two ends. This CDR3 has 15 residues. Looked up from germline, CDR1 is SGHDT and CDR2 is YYEEEE. The CDR3 nucleotides are TGTGCCAGCAGCTTGGGTTGGGGACCTAACACTGAAGCTTTCTTT. Residues: CASSLGWGPNTEAFF.

The genes are TRBV4-2 and TRBJ2-2, with 14 bases aligning to TRBD2. Germline V gene data show CDR1 as LGHNA and CDR2 as YNFKEQ. The J segment lost 6 bases and the V segment lost 4 bases, leaving 1 base of the junction unmatched. The CDR3 is 15 amino acids. The CDR3 DNA sequence: TGTGCCAGCAGCCGACTAGCGGGGGGGCCCGGGGAGCTGTTTTTT. Its protein is CASSRLAGGPGELFF.